Listed here is a single T cell receptor beta chain. Its antigen is currently unknown. Researchers ran the PCR with 60 Vbeta and 13 Jbeta primers. The table came from immunoSEQ multiplex PCR; TCRdb's copy has only in-frame clones and leaves some out. The sample consists of roughly 160,000 clones, around 80% of them appearing once. Trimming pared 6 bases from V and 0 bases from J, leaving 8 bases between. The length of the CDR3 is 13 residues. CDR1 and CDR2 from the germline V gene are SQVTM and ANQGSEA. The data originate from a study of cytomegalovirus exposure and HLA in healthy donors. The overall study: Researchers previously reported finding some 110 million unique TCR beta sequences from 170 million or so T cells. Ancestry clustering placed about 86% of some 400 genotyped donors in the Caucasian-associated cluster. Study outcomes and limitations: One later analysis reportedly identified an Asian-associated ancestry cluster that showed fewer N-insertions than the roughly 620-donor mean.

Material: PBMCs. The chain carries TRBV29-1 and TRBJ1-4; D is uncertain. The source is a male donor in good health and CMV-seronegative. This CDR3 is CSVASSTNEKLFF. CDR3 nucleotides: TGCAGCGTGGCAAGTTCAACTAATGAAAAACTGTTTTTT.